Each of the 28 T cell receptor beta chains below was sequenced from the same sample in a study of a mutant IDH1 vaccine in newly diagnosed glioma. No antigens are known for them. Sequenced by immunoSEQ multiplex PCR; TCRdb stores in-frame clones only, minus some. The sample holds tens of thousands of clones, 75% to 90% seen once. Time point in this sample: week 47, end of study. Doses of 300 ug of mutant IDH1 20-mer peptide were given with topical imiquimod. Sequenced here: PBMCs, sampled from a glioma patient whose treatment included an IDH1 peptide vaccine. The source is a man aged 40-49 years with glioma.

The chain uses TRBV15 and TRBJ2-1, with TRBD1 matching over 8 bases. V trimming: 3 bases; J trimming: 5 bases; junction bases outside the gene matches: 6. The CDR3 contains 15 residues. Looked up from germline, CDR1 is LNHNV and CDR2 is YYDKDF (reference sequence). CDR3 DNA: TGTGCCACCAGCAGGCCGGGACAGGCTAACAATGAGCAGTTCTTC. This encodes CATSRPGQANNEQFF.

V and J are TRBV6-5 and TRBJ2-2; D remains ambiguous. There are 14 residues in the CDR3. The germline V gene encodes CDR1 MNHEY and CDR2 SVGAGI. Trimming shortened V by 2 bases and J by 4 bases, and 8 bases separated the two germline ends. CDR3 coding DNA: TGTGCCAGCAGTTACGGACCGATCACCGGGGAGCTGTTTTTT. Protein: CASSYGPITGELFF.

This chain links TRBV7-8 with TRBJ1-2; D gene uncertain. This CDR3 spans 16 amino acids. Per the germline V gene, CDR1 is SGHVS and CDR2 is FQNEAQ. The germline V and J ends were trimmed by 1 base and 7 bases, with 19 bases remaining between them. This CDR3 reads CASSLESVVVWGGYTF. The CDR3 bases are TGTGCCAGCAGCTTAGAATCAGTCGTTGTTTGGGGTGGCTACACCTTC. The variable domain in full, completed from reference TRBV7-8 and TRBJ1-2, reads GAGVSQSPRYKVAKRGQDVALRCDPISGHVSLFWYQQALGQGPEFLTYFQNEAQLDKSGLPSDRFFAERPEGSVSTLKIQRTQQEDSAVYLCASSLESVVVWGGYTFGSGTRLTVV.

J is TRBJ1-2 and V is TRBV5-4; 9 nucleotides match TRBD1. The V and J ends lost 4 bases and 6 bases, in that order; junction bases with no gene match: 4. The CDR3 sequence is 13 residues long. Germline V gene lookup returns CDR1 SGHNT and CDR2 YYREEE (reference sequence). DNA of the CDR3: TGTGCCAGCAGCACGGGACAGGGCAATGGCTACACCTTC. Encoded protein: CASSTGQGNGYTF.

V usage is TRBV7-9 and J usage is TRBJ2-5; 10 nucleotides line up with TRBD2. J was trimmed by 4 bases and V by 6 bases; bases with no gene match: 2. There are 13 residues in the CDR3. Germline CDR1 is SEHNR and CDR2 is FQNEAQ (reference sequence). The CDR3 reads CASSRLAGETQYF. CDR3 nucleotide sequence: TGTGCCAGCAGTCGACTAGCGGGAGAGACCCAGTACTTC.

The V and J genes are TRBV7-2 and TRBJ2-7, with TRBD1 matching 7 bases. Germline CDR1 SGHTA, CDR2 FQGNSA. V shed 0 bases and J 1 base; nucleotides not matched to a gene: 6. CDR3 length: 16 residues. This CDR3 is CASSLASDRSSYEQYF. CDR3 in DNA: TGTGCCAGCAGCTTAGCTTCGGACAGGAGTTCCTACGAGCAGTACTTC.

The J gene is TRBJ2-3, the V gene TRBV4-3, with 7 bases identical to TRBD1. The length of the CDR3 is 16 residues. In germline, CDR1 is LGHNA, CDR2 YSLEER. After removal of 1 base from V and 2 bases from J, the junction contained 6 bases not matched to a gene. CDR3 loop: CASSQADRDDTDTQYF. DNA for the CDR3: TGCGCCAGCAGCCAAGCCGACAGGGATGACACAGATACGCAGTATTTT.

This clone occurred a few times. The genes are TRBV19 and TRBJ1-1; the match to TRBD1 covers 8 bases. Per the germline V gene, CDR1 is LNHDA and CDR2 is SQIVND (reference sequence). CDR3 length: 14 residues. Losses at the gene ends were 2 bases for V and 1 base for J; bases not matched to a gene: 0. The CDR3 loop is CASSIQGANTEAFF. CDR3 sequence (DNA): TGTGCCAGTAGTATACAGGGGGCGAACACTGAAGCTTTCTTT.

J is TRBJ2-3 and V is TRBV5-1, with 8 bases that match TRBD1. This CDR3 comprises 16 residues. The V gene end was trimmed by 2 bases and the J gene end by 6 bases; junction bases not matched to a gene: 11. Germline V gives CDR1 SGHRS, CDR2 YFSETQ. CDR3 DNA: TGCGCCAGCAGCTTAACAGGGGGGCCCGTTGCGGATACGCAGTATTTT. It specifies CASSLTGGPVADTQYF. Supplemented by reference TRBV5-1 and TRBJ2-3, the full variable domain reads KAGVTQTPRYLIKTRGQQVTLSCSPISGHRSVSWYQQTPGQGLQFLFEYFSETQRNKGNFPGRFSGRQFSNSRSEMNVSTLELGDSALYLCASSLTGGPVADTQYFGPGTRLTVL.

This chain links TRBV7-9 with TRBJ2-3, with D possibly matching TRBD1 (5 bases). Germline values: CDR1 SEHNR, CDR2 FQNEAQ (reference sequence). V shed 7 bases and J shed 5 bases, with 7 bases lying between them. This CDR3 is 11 amino acids long. The DNA of the CDR3 is TGTGCCAGCACCCAGGGAGATACGCAGTATTTT. Translation: CASTQGDTQYF.

The V call is TRBV19, the J call TRBJ2-2; TRBD1 matches at 7 bases. The CDR3 consists of 15 residues. Germline lookup yields CDR1 LNHDA and CDR2 SQIVND (reference sequence). V gave up 11 bases and J gave up 3 bases; unmatched junction bases: 12. Here the CDR3 reads CAGSRGRGYTGELFF. As DNA, the CDR3 is TGTGCCGGCTCTCGGGGCAGGGGGTACACCGGGGAGCTGTTTTTT.

This rearrangement joins TRBV4-3 to TRBJ1-1; 11 bases line up with TRBD1. Germline V gene data show CDR1 as LGHNA and CDR2 as YSLEER. Losses at the gene ends were 1 base for V and 4 bases for J; bases not matched to a gene: 2. The CDR3 covers 15 residues. The CDR3 sequence: CASSQGGTGGTEAFF. Written as DNA, the CDR3 is TGCGCCAGCAGCCAAGGTGGGACAGGGGGCACTGAAGCTTTCTTT.

This chain uses TRBV5-1 with TRBJ2-7, with D perhaps TRBD1 (6 bases). This CDR3 region has 17 residues. Deletions cut 1 base from V and 2 bases from J, with 19 bases between. Germline V gene sequence: CDR1 SGHRS, CDR2 YFSETQ. In DNA, the CDR3 is TGCGCCAGCAGCTTGATTGGCGCTCGGGACACTACCTACGAGCAGTACTTC. Amino acids: CASSLIGARDTTYEQYF.

This chain connects TRBV28 to TRBJ2-5; TRBD2 matches at 11 bases. The CDR3 consists of 14 residues. Germline V CDR1 and CDR2: MDHEN, SYDVKM. V shed 11 bases and J 5 bases; nucleotides not matched to a gene: 10. CDR3 protein: CAVGTSGSGETQYF. The CDR3 region has the DNA TGTGCCGTGGGGACTAGCGGTTCTGGGGAGACCCAGTACTTC.

This clone was picked up one time. The J gene is TRBJ2-1, the V gene TRBV13; D is unresolved. The germline V gene encodes CDR1 PRHDT and CDR2 FYEKMQ (reference sequence). The CDR3 has 15 residues. Trimming removed 0 bases at V and 0 bases at J, with 6 bases between. The CDR3 DNA is TGTGCCAGCAGCTTAGGCCTAACCTCCTACAATGAGCAGTTCTTC. Its translation: CASSLGLTSYNEQFF.

In this sample, this clone turned up once. The chain carries TRBV30 and TRBJ2-5, with 9 positions matching TRBD1. J was trimmed by 10 bases and V by 5 bases; bases with no gene match: 14. This CDR3 spans 14 amino acids. In germline, CDR1 is GTSNPN, CDR2 SVGIG (reference sequence). The DNA for the CDR3 is TGTGCCTGGGGCGGATACAGGGGGCAAGGAGACCAGTACTTC. Translated: CAWGGYRGQGDQYF.

The chain uses TRBV2 and TRBJ1-3; unclear D gene. V dropped 6 bases and J dropped 0 bases, with 6 bases sitting between them. Per the germline V gene, CDR1 is SNHLY and CDR2 is FYNNEI. The CDR3 consists of 13 residues. Here the CDR3 reads CASSSRSGNTIYF. The CDR3 DNA reads as TGTGCCAGCAGCTCTCGCTCTGGAAACACCATATATTTT. Full variable domain (rest looked up from reference TRBV2 and TRBJ1-3): EPEVTQTPSHQVTQMGQEVILRCVPISNHLYFYWYRQILGQKVEFLVSFYNNEISEKSEIFDDQFSVERPDGSNFTLKIRSTKLEDSAMYFCASSSRSGNTIYFGEGSWLTVV.

The rearrangement uses TRBV27 and TRBJ1-5; the match to TRBD1 covers 9 bases. CDR3 length: 20 residues. CDR1 MNHEY and CDR2 SMNVEV come from the germline V gene (reference sequence). With 6 bases clipped from V and 6 bases from J, the junction kept 24 bases outside the gene matches. CDR3 sequence: CASSTTPFGQGKVGVQPQHF. CDR3 coding DNA: TGTGCCAGCAGCACAACCCCCTTCGGACAGGGGAAAGTAGGGGTTCAGCCCCAGCATTTT.

V is TRBV7-2 and J is TRBJ1-2; weak D call: TRBD1 (6 bases). The CDR3 spans 15 residues. V dropped 1 base and J dropped 0 bases, with 9 bases sitting between them. Per the germline V gene, CDR1 is SGHTA and CDR2 is FQGNSA. The CDR3 DNA is TGTGCCAGCAGCTTAGACAGGGCGACTAACTATGGCTACACCTTC. It specifies CASSLDRATNYGYTF.

The chain links TRBV30 to TRBJ1-1; perhaps TRBD1 as D (6 bases). The CDR3 has 14 residues. The V gene's germline CDR1 is GTSNPN and CDR2 SVGIG (reference sequence). Trimming took 2 bases from V and 0 from J, leaving 10 bases between them. The CDR3 protein is CAWSWGRVNTEAFF. As DNA, the CDR3 is TGTGCCTGGAGTTGGGGGCGGGTGAACACTGAAGCTTTCTTT.

In its sample, this clone was seen once. V usage is TRBV13 and J usage is TRBJ2-1, with a tentative D call TRBD2 (6 bases). Germline CDR1 PRHDT, CDR2 FYEKMQ (reference sequence). This CDR3 has 17 amino acids. Trimming left V 2 bases short and J 0 bases short, with 14 bases between. CDR3 DNA sequence: TGTGCCAGCAGCTTATGGTGGGGGGAAAGCTCCTACAATGAGCAGTTCTTC. Translated: CASSLWWGESSYNEQFF.

V and J are TRBV15 and TRBJ2-1; D unclear. The V and J ends lost 0 bases and 1 base respectively, with 10 bases between them. Germline values: CDR1 LNHNV, CDR2 YYDKDF (reference sequence). This CDR3 comprises 16 residues. CDR3 nucleotides: TGTGCCACCAGCAGAGATCTCTCCCTTTCCTACAATGAGCAGTTCTTC. Translated, it gives CATSRDLSLSYNEQFF.

DNA of the CDR3: TGTGCCAGCAGTGAAACAAGGGGTAAGCAGTTCTTC. This gives the protein CASSETRGKQFF. The chain employs TRBV25-1 and TRBJ2-1, with a weak D call TRBD1 (5 bases). V was clipped by 2 bases and J by 11 bases, with 10 bases between them. The length of the CDR3 is 12 residues. Germline lookup yields CDR1 MGHDK and CDR2 SYGVNS.

The chain links TRBV2 to TRBJ2-1; 7 bases are a match to TRBD2. Trimming cost V 4 bases and J 10 bases; bases outside gene matches: 7. Germline CDR1 is SNHLY and CDR2 is FYNNEI. There are 13 residues in the CDR3. The chain's CDR3 is CASSVGTTREQFF. The CDR3, as DNA: TGTGCCAGCAGTGTGGGGACTACGCGCGAGCAGTTCTTC. Together with reference TRBV2 and TRBJ2-1, the CDR3 gives the full variable domain: EPEVTQTPSHQVTQMGQEVILRCVPISNHLYFYWYRQILGQKVEFLVSFYNNEISEKSEIFDDQFSVERPDGSNFTLKIRSTKLEDSAMYFCASSVGTTREQFFGPGTRLTVL.

V gene TRBV30 combines with J gene TRBJ1-1; a weak D match, TRBD1 (6 bases). This CDR3 contains 13 residues. Deletions cut 0 bases from V and 5 bases from J, with 10 bases between. Germline-derived CDR1 and CDR2 are GTSNPN and SVGIG (reference sequence). The CDR3 is CAWSVEGGTEAFF. CDR3 coding DNA: TGTGCCTGGAGTGTCGAAGGGGGGACTGAAGCTTTCTTT.

This clone was observed a handful of times. V and J are TRBV30 and TRBJ1-2; TRBD1 agrees at 7 bases. The CDR3 has 12 amino acids. Germline assignment: CDR1 GTSNPN and CDR2 SVGIG (reference sequence). Losses at the gene ends were 5 bases for V and 7 bases for J; bases not matched to a gene: 7. The CDR3 DNA reads as TGTGCCTGGGCGAAGGGGGCGGGTGGCTACACCTTC. The encoded protein is CAWAKGAGGYTF. The variable domain in full, completed from reference TRBV30 and TRBJ1-2, reads SQTIHQWPATLVQPVGSPLSLECTVEGTSNPNLYWYRQAAGRGLQLLFYSVGIGQISSEVPQNLSASRPQDRQFILSSKKLLLSDSGFYLCAWAKGAGGYTFGSGTRLTVV.

The chain employs TRBV5-4 and TRBJ1-1; 8 bases line up with TRBD1. Per the germline V gene, CDR1 is SGHNT and CDR2 is YYREEE (reference sequence). V gave up 4 bases and J gave up 4 bases; unmatched junction bases: 9. The CDR3 covers 15 residues. The CDR3 DNA reads as TGTGCCAGCAGCCCCTTACAGGGGGTAGGCACTGAAGCTTTCTTT. Protein: CASSPLQGVGTEAFF. Full variable domain (missing parts from reference TRBV5-4 and TRBJ1-1): ETGVTQSPTHLIKTRGQQVTLRCSSQSGHNTVSWYQQALGQGPQFIFQYYREEENGRGNFPPRFSGLQFPNYSSELNVNALELDDSALYLCASSPLQGVGTEAFFGQGTRLTVV.

The V gene is TRBV27, the J gene TRBJ2-3; the match to TRBD2 covers 11 bases. This CDR3 region has 15 residues. J gave up 5 bases and V 0 bases, and 1 base lay outside the gene matches. Germline V gives CDR1 MNHEY, CDR2 SMNVEV (reference sequence). CDR3 loop: CASSLSTSGVDTQYF. The CDR3 coding sequence is TGTGCCAGCAGTTTATCGACTAGCGGGGTAGATACGCAGTATTTT.